The rows below give T cell receptor beta chains drawn from one sample of a study of blood T cells in healthy people across ages. MiXCR was run by TCRdb on the 5' RACE reads, yielding one entry per CDR3 protein. The sample lists fewer than 2,000,000 distinct CDR3 sequences; 34% were seen once. The sequenced sample consisted of blood. These receptors were taken from a woman aged 30 to 39 in good health. The CDR3 runs from the conserved cysteine through the conserved F or W. D genes are given only for firm matches. Clone size, where shown, is once, few, many, or a class for clones that have expanded.

>.|TRBJ2-1|few|TRBV10-3
CAISELGGQFF
TGTGCCATCAGTGAGTTGGGGGGGCAGTTCTTC
>.|TRBJ2-2|.|TRBV25-1
CATNRGTGELFF
TGTGCCACCAATAGAGGGACCGGGGAGCTGTTTTTT
>.|TRBJ2-1|.|TRBV12-3/TRBV12-4
CASSLSAGNPYNEQFF
TGTGCCAGCAGTTTATCGGCGGGGAACCCCTACAATGAGCAGTTCTTC
>TRBD1|TRBJ2-5|.|TRBV9
CASSVGARDRGIGETQYF
TGTGCCAGCAGCGTAGGGGCCCGGGACAGGGGCATCGGAGAGACCCAGTACTTC
>TRBD2|TRBJ2-3|few|TRBV4-1
CASSQYVAGGPEDTQYF
TGCGCCAGCAGCCAATATGTAGCGGGAGGGCCCGAAGATACGCAGTATTTT
>.|TRBJ1-5|.|TRBV20-1
CSASRLLQPQHF
TGCAGTGCCTCCCGGTTATTACAGCCCCAGCATTTT
>.|TRBJ2-4|.|TRBV20-1
CSARDPGVGDIQYF
TGCAGTGCTAGAGATCCGGGGGTGGGGGACATTCAGTACTTC
>TRBD1|TRBJ2-7|.|TRBV20-1
CSASPGTGPYEQYF
TGCAGTGCCTCCCCTGGGACAGGGCCCTACGAGCAGTACTTC
>.|TRBJ2-5|many|TRBV29-1
CSVVGKTQYF
TGCAGCGTTGTCGGGAAGACCCAGTACTTC
>.|TRBJ2-5|.|TRBV7-9
CASSELGAQRETQYF
TGTGCCAGCAGCGAACTCGGAGCCCAGCGGGAGACCCAGTACTTC
>TRBD1|TRBJ1-5|.|TRBV28
CASSPPDRVGQPQHF
TGTGCCAGCAGTCCCCCGGACAGGGTGGGTCAGCCCCAGCATTTT
>.|TRBJ2-1|.|TRBV9
CASSTREGRGNEQFF
TGTGCCAGCAGCACTAGAGAGGGCCGGGGGAATGAGCAGTTCTTC
>.|TRBJ2-1|.|TRBV7-9
CASSLENWDEQFF
TGTGCCAGCAGCTTAGAGAACTGGGATGAGCAGTTCTTC
>.|TRBJ1-5|.|TRBV7-2
CASSPRRGEYQPQHF
TGTGCCAGCAGCCCTCGGAGAGGAGAGTATCAGCCCCAGCATTTT